Presented here are 13 T cell receptor beta chains from one specimen sequenced in a study of CD8 T cells in Susac syndrome. With random hexamers, 0.5 to 1 ug RNA was reverse transcribed. MiXCR, run by TCRdb on the immunoSEQ multiplex PCR reads, gives a single entry per CDR3 protein. Here the sample spans nearly 200,000 distinct CDR3 sequences, about 95% being singletons. Sequencing was carried out using CD4+ T cells from PBMCs. These TCRs come from a human donor with multiple sclerosis.

The chain links TRBV7-2 to TRBJ2-5; TRBD1 is a possible D gene (6 bases). This CDR3 contains 15 residues. V was cut by 1 base and J by 2 bases, with 11 bases left in between. Germline CDR1 SGHTA, CDR2 FQGNSA. The CDR3 is CASSLGPGQQETQYF. As DNA, the CDR3 is TGTGCCAGCAGCTTAGGCCCGGGACAACAAGAGACCCAGTACTTC.

This chain uses TRBV12-3 or TRBV12-4 with TRBJ1-2; 8 nucleotides line up with TRBD1. The CDR3 spans 17 residues. With V trimmed by 7 bases and J by 5 bases, 18 bases remained unmatched. The CDR3 spells CASTLDRVPPYHYGYTF. The CDR3 nucleotides are TGTGCCAGCACTTTGGACAGGGTCCCACCTTACCATTATGGCTACACCTTC.

The V call is TRBV29-1, the J call TRBJ1-4; 9 positions match TRBD1. V lost 5 bases to trimming and J lost 6 bases; unmatched junction nucleotides: 4. The CDR3 sequence is 13 residues long. The germline V gene encodes CDR1 SQVTM and CDR2 ANQGSEA. CDR3 residues: CSVRTGVHEKLFF. CDR3 DNA sequence: TGCAGCGTTCGGACAGGGGTCCATGAAAAACTGTTTTTT.

The chain uses TRBV11-2 and TRBJ2-1, with 10 positions matching TRBD2. V lost 6 bases, J lost 9 bases, and 8 bases stayed unmatched. The CDR3 consists of 14 residues. Germline assignment: CDR1 SGHAT and CDR2 FQNNGV. CDR3 residues: CASSPLAGATEQFF. CDR3 bases: TGTGCCAGCAGTCCCCTAGCGGGAGCGACTGAGCAGTTCTTC.

The chain carries TRBV28 and TRBJ2-1; D call uncertain. V was clipped by 5 bases and J by 1 base, with 6 bases between them. Germline V gene lookup returns CDR1 MDHEN and CDR2 SYDVKM. This CDR3 has 13 amino acids. The CDR3 DNA sequence: TGTGCCAGCAGTCTCCCTTCCTACAATGAGCAGTTCTTC. Translating it yields CASSLPSYNEQFF.

CDR3 sequence: CASSLVGGLNEQFF. CDR3 DNA sequence: TGCGCCAGCAGCCTGGTTGGGGGGCTCAATGAGCAGTTCTTC. This sequence joins TRBV5-1 and TRBJ2-1; D tentatively reads TRBD1 or TRBD2 (6 bases each). This CDR3 region has 14 residues. Germline V lookup: CDR1 SGHRS, CDR2 YFSETQ. Trimming left V 4 bases short and J 6 bases short, with 14 bases between. Drawing the rest from reference TRBV5-1 and TRBJ2-1, the complete variable domain is KAGVTQTPRYLIKTRGQQVTLSCSPISGHRSVSWYQQTPGQGLQFLFEYFSETQRNKGNFPGRFSGRQFSNSRSEMNVSTLELGDSALYLCASSLVGGLNEQFFGPGTRLTVL.

V and J are TRBV12-3 or TRBV12-4 and TRBJ1-5; 8 nucleotides match TRBD1. The CDR3 contains 15 residues. After removal of 7 bases from V and 0 bases from J, the junction contained 5 bases not matched to a gene. The CDR3 region has the DNA TGTGCCAGCATTGGACAGGGCAATAGCAATCAGCCCCAGCATTTT. This sequence encodes CASIGQGNSNQPQHF.

The chain uses TRBV6-5 and TRBJ2-1; 7 bases align to TRBD2. From germline, CDR1 is MNHEY and CDR2 SVGAGI. The CDR3 has 13 amino acids. J was trimmed by 6 bases and V by 5 bases; bases with no gene match: 4. CDR3 coding DNA: TGTGCCAGCAGTATGGGCGGGGGCAATGAGCAGTTCTTC. Protein product: CASSMGGGNEQFF.

The rearrangement uses TRBV20-1 and TRBJ2-5; the match to TRBD1 covers 8 bases. Germline CDR1 DFQATT, CDR2 SNEGSKA (reference sequence). V dropped 6 bases and J dropped 2; count of bases not matched to a gene: 8. This CDR3 comprises 14 residues. The CDR3 DNA is TGCAGTGCCACTACCGGGACAGGACAAGAGACCCAGTACTTC. The encoded protein is CSATTGTGQETQYF.

The chain has TRBV11-2 and TRBJ2-1; D is unresolved. The CDR3 loop spans 13 amino acids. V lost 1 base, J lost 11 bases, and 12 bases lay in between. From germline, CDR1 is SGHAT and CDR2 FQNNGV. The CDR3 DNA reads TGTGCCAGCAGCTTAGGTACTACCAGTAAGCAGTTCTTC. Its protein product is CASSLGTTSKQFF.

The J gene is TRBJ1-2, the V gene TRBV6-6; no reliable D call. V was trimmed by 3 bases and J by 0 bases, leaving 8 bases between them. Germline CDR1 and CDR2: MNHNY and SVGAGI (reference sequence). The CDR3 covers 14 residues. CDR3 nucleotide sequence: TGTGCCAGCAGTTATGGTAGGGCTAACTATGGCTACACCTTC. This translates into CASSYGRANYGYTF.

The chain employs TRBV2 and TRBJ2-5, with D possibly being TRBD2 (6 bases). Germline assignment: CDR1 SNHLY and CDR2 FYNNEI. Trimming took off 3 bases at V and 7 bases at J, with 12 bases between the two ends. There are 13 residues in the CDR3. DNA for the CDR3: TGTGCCAGCAGTGAGGCACCGCGGGGGACCCAGTACTTC. The encoded protein is CASSEAPRGTQYF.

The V call is TRBV30, the J call TRBJ1-6; D is perhaps TRBD1 (5 bases). Trimming pared 2 bases from V and 10 bases from J, leaving 9 bases between. The CDR3 sequence is 12 residues long. Germline assignment: CDR1 GTSNPN and CDR2 SVGIG (reference sequence). CDR3 sequence reads: CAWSMGDSPLHF. Here the CDR3 DNA reads TGTGCCTGGAGTATGGGGGACTCACCCCTCCACTTT.